These T cell receptor beta chains were read from a single sample in a study of blood T cell repertoires in COVID-19. Some clones are missing from TCRdb's copy, which holds only in-frame ones; the method was immunoSEQ multiplex PCR. Counted here are approximately 150,000 clones, approximately 80% occurring once; the ten biggest clones make up 1.6%. Sequencing was carried out using peripheral blood. These receptors were taken from a human donor in a cohort sampled during active COVID-19. CDR3s include the opening cysteine and the closing phenylalanine or tryptophan. The D gene is left open where the match is weak. Not every row has a clone size; where given, it reads once, few, many or a size class.

CDR3	DNA	size	D	V	J	length
CAISGASGEQYF	TGTGCCATCAGTGGGGCCTCGGGAGAGCAGTACTTC	few	NA	TRBV10-3	TRBJ2-7	12
CAGRQGGSVGYTF	TGTGCCGGGAGACAGGGCGGGTCCGTTGGCTACACCTTC	NA	TRBD1	TRBV2	TRBJ1-2	13
CASSPTGGYEKLFF	TGTGCCAGTAGTCCGACAGGGGGTTATGAAAAACTGTTTTTT	NA	TRBD1	TRBV19	TRBJ1-4	14
CASKDRHGNTIYF	TGTGCCAGCAAGGACAGACACGGAAACACCATATATTTT	NA	NA	TRBV3-1/TRBV3-2	TRBJ1-3	13
CASSDSAYSPLHF	TGTGCCAGCAGTGACTCGGCCTATTCACCCCTCCACTTT	many	NA	TRBV6-4	TRBJ1-6	13
CASSGTGRLSGNTIYF	TGTGCCAGCAGCGGGACAGGGCGCCTCTCTGGAAACACCATATATTTT	NA	TRBD1	TRBV5-6	TRBJ1-3	16
CASSQDHSGSFDTQYF	TGCGCCAGCAGCCAAGATCACAGCGGGAGTTTTGATACGCAGTATTTT	NA	TRBD2	TRBV4-1	TRBJ2-3	16
CASSLALGLGHSYEQYF	TGTGCCAGCAGCTTGGCCCTGGGGCTCGGGCACTCCTACGAGCAGTACTTC	NA	NA	TRBV5-8	TRBJ2-7	17
CASSQEVAGVVLNTDTQYF	TGTGCCAGCAGCCAAGAGGTAGCCGGAGTCGTCCTAAACACAGATACGCAGTATTTT	NA	NA	TRBV3-1/TRBV3-2	TRBJ2-3	19
CSARDPYGYTF	TGCAGTGCTAGAGACCCCTACGGCTACACCTTC	NA	NA	TRBV20-1	TRBJ1-2	11
CAWSLGTGGQETQYF	TGTGCCTGGAGTCTCGGGACAGGGGGCCAAGAGACCCAGTACTTC	NA	TRBD1	TRBV30	TRBJ2-5	15
CASNQREGQVQGVYGYTF	TGTGCCAGCAACCAAAGGGAGGGACAGGTCCAGGGGGTCTATGGCTACACCTTC	NA	TRBD1	TRBV3-1/TRBV3-2	TRBJ1-2	18
CAISIGLDNQPQHF	TGTGCCATCAGCATAGGACTAGACAATCAGCCCCAGCATTTT	few	NA	TRBV10-3	TRBJ1-5	14
CASREYRGTGYTF	TGTGCCAGCAGAGAGTACAGGGGGACGGGCTACACCTTC	NA	TRBD1	TRBV14	TRBJ1-2	13
CATSSRRGIWADTQYF	TGTGCCACCAGCTCCCGGAGGGGCATATGGGCAGATACGCAGTATTTT	NA	NA	TRBV15	TRBJ2-3	16
CASSTGNRNQPQHF	TGTGCCAGCAGCACCGGGAACCGCAATCAGCCCCAGCATTTT	NA	NA	TRBV7-9	TRBJ1-5	14
CAISDGPRASGRGETQYF	TGTGCCATCAGTGATGGCCCCCGGGCTAGCGGGAGAGGAGAGACCCAGTACTTC	NA	TRBD2	TRBV10-3	TRBJ2-5	18
CASSVERFDGYTF	TGTGCCAGCAGCGTAGAGAGGTTTGATGGCTACACCTTC	few	NA	TRBV6-5	TRBJ1-2	13
CASSQRTLNYGYTF	TGCGCCAGCAGCCAAAGGACACTCAACTATGGCTACACCTTC	NA	NA	TRBV4-1	TRBJ1-2	14
CAISGREETQYF	TGTGCCATCTCGGGCAGGGAAGAGACCCAGTACTTC	NA	NA	TRBV10-3	TRBJ2-5	12
CASTKSRDRGGTF	TGTGCCAGCACCAAGTCCCGGGACAGGGGTGGCACCTTC	NA	TRBD1	TRBV28	TRBJ1-2	13
CAITSDRAGNTIYF	TGTGCCATCACCAGCGACAGAGCCGGAAACACCATATATTTT	NA	NA	TRBV10-3	TRBJ1-3	14
CASSHRQGPNEKLFF	TGTGCCAGCAGCCACCGACAGGGCCCTAATGAAAAACTGTTTTTT	once	TRBD1	TRBV7-8	TRBJ1-4	15
CASSRDRGYEQYF	TGTGCCAGTAGTCGAGACAGGGGCTACGAGCAGTACTTC	NA	TRBD1	TRBV19	TRBJ2-7	13
CASSFTGVATQYF	TGTGCCAGTAGTTTCACAGGGGTAGCGACCCAGTACTTC	once	TRBD1	TRBV19	TRBJ2-5	13
CASSQREGSEQYF	TGTGCCAGTAGTCAGCGGGAGGGGAGCGAGCAGTACTTC	NA	TRBD2	TRBV19	TRBJ2-7	13
CASSLGANSPLHF	TGCGCCAGCAGCTTGGGGGCTAATTCACCCCTCCACTTT	NA	NA	TRBV5-1	TRBJ1-6	13
CASSERGGPQYTDTQYF	TGTGCCAGCAGCGAAAGAGGAGGACCCCAATACACAGATACGCAGTATTTT	NA	NA	TRBV7-3	TRBJ2-3	17
CASSLRGGLEQYF	TGTGCCAGCAGCTTAAGGGGGGGGTTAGAGCAGTACTTC	few	NA	TRBV7-8	TRBJ2-7	13